This TCR beta chain was found in a study of blood T cell repertoires in COVID-19. Overall study: Samples representing acute and convalescent COVID-19 were sourced from the United States, Italy and Spain.

V was trimmed by 8 bases and J by 7 bases, leaving 11 bases between them. There are 11 residues in the CDR3. CDR1 and CDR2 (germline): MNHNY, SVGAGI (reference sequence). Measured with immunoSEQ multiplex PCR; TCRdb has only the in-frame clones, and not every one. The table shows under 150,000 clones, with approximately 90% occurring only once. The clonotype comes from a human donor in a cohort sampled during active COVID-19. V and J are TRBV6-6 and TRBJ1-2; D is uncertain. The sample comprised peripheral blood. The CDR3 coding sequence is TGTGCCAGCCTAAGGGAGTTTGGCTACACCTTC. It is translated as CASLREFGYTF.